This T cell receptor (beta chain) stems from a study of radiation and T cells in renal cell carcinoma (dated by TCRdb to 2018 to 2021). About the investigation overall: A total of 50 to 60 samples underwent TCR beta sequencing, made up of about 26 tumors and some 27 peripheral blood samples. In the 53 samples combined, some 4,000,000 unique CDR3 nucleotide sequences were found, encoding about 2,700,000 unique CDR3 amino acid sequences. What the research found in general, with its limitations: Because only small tumor regions of about 0.94 g were available, intratumoral heterogeneity was not captured. Higher TCR clonality was observed in irradiated tumors than in controls, with an average of about 50% of the repertoire accounted for by the top 100 clonotypes, compared with 43% in nephrectomy-only tumors. The single-armed trial design could not address effects of radiation dose or scheduling on the TCR repertoire. Compared with control tumors, irradiated tumors had a greater number of dominant CDR3 motifs, and those motifs took up a bigger portion of the repertoire.

Comments on this clone: Its target antigen remains unknown. No much larger clone exists at a distance of one base, and base qualities are not known.

TCR beta libraries were generated from genomic DNA with the immunoSEQ kit, following the manufacturer's recommendations. For library preparation, a first multiplex PCR was performed with proprietary primers, followed by a second PCR in which unique barcodes were added, and bead cleanups were performed after each round. A positive control reaction and a negative control reaction, both provided in the kit, were run with every batch of samples. The final libraries were assessed on an Agilent 4200 TapeStation D1000 ScreenTape, pooled by volume, and quantified by qPCR. Sequencing ran on an Illumina NextSeq500 with a MidOutput 150-cycle cartridge, using 156 Read1 and 15 Index1 cycles with kit custom primers. The pooled library was loaded at 0.95 to 1 pM with approximately 18% PhiX control spiked in. As for the authors' bioinformatics: Vendor-processed data were analyzed in R, and a clonotype was defined as all T cells sharing the same CDR3 nucleotide sequence. For clone abundance analyses, frequencies were normalized to the 10,000 most abundant clones per sample. Public T cell clones, which averaged fewer than five per sample, were removed prior to analysis. ImmunoMap was used for dominant motif analysis with the PAM10 matrix, a gap penalty of 30, and a homology threshold of 0.3, and any motif reaching a cumulative frequency of at least 0.01 was considered dominant. The table comes from immuneACCESS by way of TCRdb, which keeps in-frame sequences with V and J called. Part of the clones is missing from these tables; in studies checked, under half for an unresolved V gene and the rest for unknown reasons. That table gives V, J and clone size, and the DNA gave D and trimming. For this sample the table gives about 24,000 clones, of which more than 45% were detected only once. The top ten clones comprise approximately 23% of the sample.

Explained via the paper, the time point label denotes: tumor resected at nephrectomy. This specimen's treatment or condition label, interpreted: treatment-naive control, cytoreductive nephrectomy. Control tumors came from treatment-naive renal cell carcinoma patients who underwent cytoreductive nephrectomy without prior radiation. Every patient had renal cell carcinoma of clear cell pathology. The control tumors sequenced for TCR were resected between about 2010 and 2014 from approximately twelve males and a handful of females whose median age was roughly 57 years (range roughly 40 to 85). The tumors were dissociated mechanically, digested with collagenase/hyaluronidase at 37 degrees C, processed in gentleMACS C tubes, and kept in liquid nitrogen. Genomic DNA for TCR sequencing was prepared using the QIAamp DNA Blood Mini Kit (Qiagen). The analyses included only samples that passed all quality control checks.

Spanning cysteine to phenylalanine, the CDR3 consists of 18 amino acids. Here the CDR3 DNA is all that survives: 54 bases in frame from base 1. The junction shows trimming of 0 bases on V and 1 base on J, plus 16 bases between the germline ends. The germline V gene supplies CDR1 SNHLY and CDR2 FYNNEI. The sequence came from a man aged 35 to 55 with renal cell carcinoma. The specimen was tumor tissue, collected from a patient whose treatment was nephrectomy without radiotherapy. This sequence uses TRBV2 and TRBJ1-5; TRBD1 is a weak D gene call, 5 bases matching. The DNA sequence follows: TGTGCCAGCAGTGAAGCGCTACAGGTTGTTATGAGCAATCAGCCCCAGCATTTT. The encoded protein is CASSEALQVVMSNQPQHF.